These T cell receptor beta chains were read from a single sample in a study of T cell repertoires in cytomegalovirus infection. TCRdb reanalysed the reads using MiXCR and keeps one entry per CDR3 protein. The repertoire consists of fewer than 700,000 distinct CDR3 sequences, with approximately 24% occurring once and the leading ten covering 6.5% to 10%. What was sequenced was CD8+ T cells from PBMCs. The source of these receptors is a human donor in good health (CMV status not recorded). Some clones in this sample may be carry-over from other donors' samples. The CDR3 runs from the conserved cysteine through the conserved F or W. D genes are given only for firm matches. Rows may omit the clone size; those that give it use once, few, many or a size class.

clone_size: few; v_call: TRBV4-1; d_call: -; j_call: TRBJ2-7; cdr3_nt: TGCGCCAGCAGCCAAGGGGGCCTCGGTGAACCCTCCTACGAGCAGTACTTC; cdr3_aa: CASSQGGLGEPSYEQYF
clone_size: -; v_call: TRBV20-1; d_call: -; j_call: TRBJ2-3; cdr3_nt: TGCAGTGCTAGAGATTGGTTAGCGGCTAGCACAGATACGCAGTATTTT; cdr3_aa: CSARDWLAASTDTQYF
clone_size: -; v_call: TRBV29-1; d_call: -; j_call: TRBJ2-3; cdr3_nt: TGCAGCGTTGAAAGATTCGGCGATGGCACAGATACGCAGTATTTT; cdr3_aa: CSVERFGDGTDTQYF
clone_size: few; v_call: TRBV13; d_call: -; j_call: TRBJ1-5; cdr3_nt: TGTGCCAGCAGTCGGAGACGAGGGGGGGATCAGCCCCAGCATTTT; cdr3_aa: CASSRRRGGDQPQHF
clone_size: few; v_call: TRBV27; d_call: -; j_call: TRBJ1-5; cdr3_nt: TGTGCCAGCAGCTACGGACCGGATTCGGGTCAGCCCCAGCATTTT; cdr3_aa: CASSYGPDSGQPQHF
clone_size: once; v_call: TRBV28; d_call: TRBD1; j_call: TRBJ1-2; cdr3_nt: TGTGCCAGCTGTTTACAGGGGACAGGCTATGGCTACACCTTC; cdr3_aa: CASCLQGTGYGYTF
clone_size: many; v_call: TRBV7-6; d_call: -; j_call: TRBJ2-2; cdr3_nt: TGTGCCAGCAGCCCGAGAACGCCTAACAGGACGGGGGAGCTGTTTTTT; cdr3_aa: CASSPRTPNRTGELFF
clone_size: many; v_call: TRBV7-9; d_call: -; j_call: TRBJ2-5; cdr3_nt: TGTGCCAGCAGCTTAGTCCAACGGACCGGAGCGACCCAGTACTTC; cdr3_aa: CASSLVQRTGATQYF
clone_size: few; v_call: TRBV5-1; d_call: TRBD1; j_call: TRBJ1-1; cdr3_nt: TGCGCCAGCAGCCCGAAGGGGGCCACTGAAGCTTTCTTT; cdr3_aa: CASSPKGATEAFF
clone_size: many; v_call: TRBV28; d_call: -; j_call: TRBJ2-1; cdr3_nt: TGTGCCAGCAGTTCCATAGGGGGTAACTACAATGAGCAGTTCTTC; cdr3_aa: CASSSIGGNYNEQFF
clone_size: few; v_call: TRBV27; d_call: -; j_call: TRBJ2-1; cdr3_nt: TGTGCCAGCAGCCACGGGCCTTTCACCCTAAACAATGAGCAGTTCTTC; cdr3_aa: CASSHGPFTLNNEQFF
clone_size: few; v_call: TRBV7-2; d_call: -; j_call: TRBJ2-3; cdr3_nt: TGTGCCAGCAGCTTAGTGGTATGGGGGGCCGCAGATACGCAGTATTTT; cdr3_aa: CASSLVVWGAADTQYF
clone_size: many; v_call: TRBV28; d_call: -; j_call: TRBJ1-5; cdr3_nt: TGTGCCAGCAGTTTCCGCAGGGGAGGCCAGCCCCAGCATTTT; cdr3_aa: CASSFRRGGQPQHF
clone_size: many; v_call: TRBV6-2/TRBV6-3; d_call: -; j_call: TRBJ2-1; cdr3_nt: TGTGCCAGCAGTTACTCGGGCCGTTACAATGAGCAGTTCTTC; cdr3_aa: CASSYSGRYNEQFF
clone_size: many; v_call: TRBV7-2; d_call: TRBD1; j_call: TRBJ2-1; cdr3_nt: TGTGCCAGCACCTGGACAGGGGCACACAATGAGCAGTTCTTC; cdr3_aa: CASTWTGAHNEQFF
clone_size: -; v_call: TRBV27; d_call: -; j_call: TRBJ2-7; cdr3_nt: TGTGCCAGCAGTCCCTACCGGTCTGGTGAGCAGTACTTC; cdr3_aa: CASSPYRSGEQYF
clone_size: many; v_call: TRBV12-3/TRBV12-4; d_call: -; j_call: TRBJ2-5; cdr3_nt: TGTGCCAGCAGTTTCGTCTGGGGATGGGAAGAGACCCAGTACTTC; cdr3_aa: CASSFVWGWEETQYF
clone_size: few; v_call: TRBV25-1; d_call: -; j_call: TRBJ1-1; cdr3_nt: TGTGCCAGCAGTGGACAGATCATGAACACTGAAGCTTTCTTT; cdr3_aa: CASSGQIMNTEAFF
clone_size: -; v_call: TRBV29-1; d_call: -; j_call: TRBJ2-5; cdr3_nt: TGCAGCGCCCGGACGGAAGAGACCCAGTACTTC; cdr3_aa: CSARTEETQYF
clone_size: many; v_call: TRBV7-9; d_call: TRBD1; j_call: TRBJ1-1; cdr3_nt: TGTGCCAGCAGCCCAGGGGGTCTGAACACTGAAGCTTTCTTT; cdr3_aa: CASSPGGLNTEAFF
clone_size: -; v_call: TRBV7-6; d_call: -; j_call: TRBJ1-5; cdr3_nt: TGTGCCACTAGAAAAGGGACGGACAGCAATCAGCCCCAGCATTTT; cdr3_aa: CATRKGTDSNQPQHF
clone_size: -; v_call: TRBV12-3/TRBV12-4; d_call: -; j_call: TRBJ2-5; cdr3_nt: TGTGCCAGCAGTTTCGGGGCCACTTACCAAGAGACCCAGTACTTC; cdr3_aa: CASSFGATYQETQYF
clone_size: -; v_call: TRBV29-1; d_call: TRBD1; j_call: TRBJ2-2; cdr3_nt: TGCAGCGTTGAAGTTCGACAGGGCTCGAACACCGGGGAGCTGTTTTTT; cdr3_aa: CSVEVRQGSNTGELFF
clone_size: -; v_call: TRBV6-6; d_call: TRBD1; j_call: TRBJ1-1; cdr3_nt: TGTGCCAGCACAGGGGGGGATGAAGCTTTCTTT; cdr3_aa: CASTGGDEAFF
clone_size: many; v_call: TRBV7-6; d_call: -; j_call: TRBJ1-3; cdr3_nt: TGTGCCAGCAGCTTAGGCCCCGGGTCCCACCGACGGGCCTCTGGAAACACCATATATTTT; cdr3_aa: CASSLGPGSHRRASGNTIYF
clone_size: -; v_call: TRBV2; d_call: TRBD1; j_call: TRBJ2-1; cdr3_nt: TGTGCCAGCAGTCCCGGGACAGGGTGGAGGGATGAGCAGTTCTTC; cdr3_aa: CASSPGTGWRDEQFF
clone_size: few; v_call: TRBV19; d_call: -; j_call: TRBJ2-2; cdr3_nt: TGTGCCAGTAGTATTCGCCCCAACTCCTACACCGGGGAGCTGTTTTTT; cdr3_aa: CASSIRPNSYTGELFF
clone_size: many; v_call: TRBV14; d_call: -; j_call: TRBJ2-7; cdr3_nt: TGTGCCAGCAGCCAAGATGGAAGCTTCTACGAGCAGTACTTC; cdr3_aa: CASSQDGSFYEQYF
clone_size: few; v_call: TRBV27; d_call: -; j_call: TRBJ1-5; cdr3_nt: TGTGCCAGCAGTACAGCAGGGGATGGCAATCAGCCCCAGCATTTT; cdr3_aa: CASSTAGDGNQPQHF
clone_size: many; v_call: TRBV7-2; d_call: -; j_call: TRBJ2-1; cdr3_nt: TGTGCCAGCAGCTCTCAGGGTAAAGGCAATGAGCAGTTCTTC; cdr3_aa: CASSSQGKGNEQFF
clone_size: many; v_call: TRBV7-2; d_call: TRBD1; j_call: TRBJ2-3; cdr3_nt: TGTGCCAGCAGCTTCCCCGCGACAGGGGGAGATACGCAGTATTTT; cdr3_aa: CASSFPATGGDTQYF
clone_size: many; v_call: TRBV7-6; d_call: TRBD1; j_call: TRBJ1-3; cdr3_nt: TGTGCCAGCAGCTTGACGACAGGGCCTGGAAACACCATATATTTT; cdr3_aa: CASSLTTGPGNTIYF
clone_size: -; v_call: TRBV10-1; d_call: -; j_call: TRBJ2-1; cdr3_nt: TGCGCCAGCAATGGGGACAACTCCTACAATGAGCAGTTCTTC; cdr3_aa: CASNGDNSYNEQFF
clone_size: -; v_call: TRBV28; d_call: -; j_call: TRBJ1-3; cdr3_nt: TGTGCCAGCAGTCCAACGGACAGAAGCTCTGGAAACACCATATATTTT; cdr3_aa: CASSPTDRSSGNTIYF
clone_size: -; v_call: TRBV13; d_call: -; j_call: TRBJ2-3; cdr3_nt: TGTGCCAGCAGCTTGGGGAACACAGATACGCAGTATTTT; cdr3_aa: CASSLGNTDTQYF
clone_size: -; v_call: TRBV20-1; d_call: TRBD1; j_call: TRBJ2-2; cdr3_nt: TGCAGTGCAAGGGACAGGGAAGGTTACACCGGGGAGCTGTTTTTT; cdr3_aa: CSARDREGYTGELFF